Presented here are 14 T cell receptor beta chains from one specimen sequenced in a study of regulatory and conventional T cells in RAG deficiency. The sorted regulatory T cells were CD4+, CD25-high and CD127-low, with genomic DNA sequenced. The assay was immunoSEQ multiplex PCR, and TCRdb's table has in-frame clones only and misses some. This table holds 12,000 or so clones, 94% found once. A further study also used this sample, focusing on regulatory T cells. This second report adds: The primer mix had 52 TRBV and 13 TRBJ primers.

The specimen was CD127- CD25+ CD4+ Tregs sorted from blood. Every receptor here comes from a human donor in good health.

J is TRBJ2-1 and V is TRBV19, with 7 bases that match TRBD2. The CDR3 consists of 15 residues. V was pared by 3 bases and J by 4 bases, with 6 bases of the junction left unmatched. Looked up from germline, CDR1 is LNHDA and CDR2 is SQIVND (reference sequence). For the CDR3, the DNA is TGTGCCAGTAGTATGGGGGGGACGGAGTACAATGAGCAGTTCTTC. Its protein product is CASSMGGTEYNEQFF.

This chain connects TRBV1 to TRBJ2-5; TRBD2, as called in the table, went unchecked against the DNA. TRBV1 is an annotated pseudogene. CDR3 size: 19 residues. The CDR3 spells CTSSQESVSSGETDKTQYF. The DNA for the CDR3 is TGCACCAGCAGCCAAGAGTCGGTGAGTAGCGGGGAGACGGATAAGACCCAGTACTTC.

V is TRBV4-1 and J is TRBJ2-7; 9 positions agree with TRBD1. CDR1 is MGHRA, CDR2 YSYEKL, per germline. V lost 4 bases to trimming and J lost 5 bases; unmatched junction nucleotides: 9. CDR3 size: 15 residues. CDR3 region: CASSRPGQGHNEQYF. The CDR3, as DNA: TGCGCCAGCAGCCGACCGGGACAGGGTCACAACGAGCAGTACTTC.

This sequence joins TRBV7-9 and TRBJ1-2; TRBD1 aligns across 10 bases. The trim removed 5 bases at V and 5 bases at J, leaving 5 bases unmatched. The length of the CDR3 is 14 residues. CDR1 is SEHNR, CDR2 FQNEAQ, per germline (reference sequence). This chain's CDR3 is CASSLGQGKYGYTF. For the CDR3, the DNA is TGTGCCAGCAGCCTGGGACAGGGGAAATATGGCTACACCTTC.

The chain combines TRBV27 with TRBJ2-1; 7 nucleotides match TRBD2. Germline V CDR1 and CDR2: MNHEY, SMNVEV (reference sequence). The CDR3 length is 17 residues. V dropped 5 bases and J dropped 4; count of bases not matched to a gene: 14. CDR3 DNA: TGTGCCAGCAGTGGGGAGCGGGGTAATCGATTATACAATGAGCAGTTCTTC. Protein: CASSGERGNRLYNEQFF.

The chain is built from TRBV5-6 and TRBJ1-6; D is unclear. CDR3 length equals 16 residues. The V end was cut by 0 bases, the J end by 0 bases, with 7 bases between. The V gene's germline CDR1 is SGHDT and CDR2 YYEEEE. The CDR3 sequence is CASSLGRSSYNSPLHF. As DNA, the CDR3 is TGTGCCAGCAGCTTGGGGAGGAGCTCCTATAATTCACCCCTCCACTTT.

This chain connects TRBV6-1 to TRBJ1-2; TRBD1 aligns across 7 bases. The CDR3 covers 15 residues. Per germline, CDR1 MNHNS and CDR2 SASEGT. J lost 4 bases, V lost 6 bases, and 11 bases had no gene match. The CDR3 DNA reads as TGTGCCAGCAGCCCCCTGACAGGGTCCCTCTATGGCTACACCTTC. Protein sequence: CASSPLTGSLYGYTF.

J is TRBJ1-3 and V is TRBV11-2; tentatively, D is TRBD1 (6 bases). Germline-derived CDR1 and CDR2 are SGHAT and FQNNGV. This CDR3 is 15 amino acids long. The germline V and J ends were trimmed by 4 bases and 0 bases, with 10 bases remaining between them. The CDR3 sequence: CASSWGGASGNTIYF. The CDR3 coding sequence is TGTGCCAGCAGCTGGGGGGGGGCCTCTGGAAACACCATATATTTT.

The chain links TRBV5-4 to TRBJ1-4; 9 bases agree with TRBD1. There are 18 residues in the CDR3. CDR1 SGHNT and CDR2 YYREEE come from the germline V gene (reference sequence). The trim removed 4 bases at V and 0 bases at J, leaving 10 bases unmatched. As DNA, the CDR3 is TGTGCCAGCAGCCGGGACAGGGCTAAGATTTCAACTAATGAAAAACTGTTTTTT. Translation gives CASSRDRAKISTNEKLFF. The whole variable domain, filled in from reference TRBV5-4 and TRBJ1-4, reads ETGVTQSPTHLIKTRGQQVTLRCSSQSGHNTVSWYQQALGQGPQFIFQYYREEENGRGNFPPRFSGLQFPNYSSELNVNALELDDSALYLCASSRDRAKISTNEKLFFGSGTQLSVL.

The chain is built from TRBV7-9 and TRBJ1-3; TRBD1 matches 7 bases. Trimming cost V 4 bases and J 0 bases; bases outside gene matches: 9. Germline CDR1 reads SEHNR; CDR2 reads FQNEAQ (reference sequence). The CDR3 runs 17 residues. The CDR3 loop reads CASSSYRGLGSGNTIYF. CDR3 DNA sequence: TGTGCCAGCAGCTCGTACAGGGGCTTAGGCTCTGGAAACACCATATATTTT.

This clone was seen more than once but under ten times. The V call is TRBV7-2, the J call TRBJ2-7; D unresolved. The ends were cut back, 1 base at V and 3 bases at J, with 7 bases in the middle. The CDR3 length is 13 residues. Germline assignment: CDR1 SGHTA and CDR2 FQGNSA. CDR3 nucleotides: TGTGCCAGCAGCTTAGGACTCGGCTACGAGCAGTACTTC. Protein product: CASSLGLGYEQYF.

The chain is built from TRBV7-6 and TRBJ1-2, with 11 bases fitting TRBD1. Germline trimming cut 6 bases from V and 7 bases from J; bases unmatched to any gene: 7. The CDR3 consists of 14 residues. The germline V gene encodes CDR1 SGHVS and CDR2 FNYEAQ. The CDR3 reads CASSPGTGGFGYTF. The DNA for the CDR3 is TGTGCCAGCAGTCCAGGGACAGGGGGATTTGGCTACACCTTC.

The CDR3: CATRGDNPNQPQHF. The CDR3 nucleotides read TGTGCCACCCGGGGGGACAACCCCAATCAGCCCCAGCATTTT. The gene calls are TRBV10-3 and TRBJ1-5; D might be TRBD1 (6 bases). CDR1 is ENHRY, CDR2 SYGVKD, per germline. Between the trimmed V and J ends, which lost 10 bases and 3 bases, there was a span of 16 bases. The CDR3 loop spans 14 amino acids.

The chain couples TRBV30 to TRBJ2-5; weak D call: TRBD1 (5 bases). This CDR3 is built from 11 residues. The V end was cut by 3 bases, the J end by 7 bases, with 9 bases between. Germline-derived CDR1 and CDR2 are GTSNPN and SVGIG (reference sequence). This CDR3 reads CAWRLTGTQYF. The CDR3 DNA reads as TGTGCCTGGAGGCTCACAGGGACCCAGTACTTC.